The sequence of this T cell receptor (beta chain) was determined in a study of OX40 agonist ivuxolimab in advanced cancers. Overall study: Participants averaged approximately 61 years of age (range roughly 23 to 85) and were approximately 81% male. Checkpoint inhibitors had been given previously to 35% to 50% of patients. Whole-study findings and limits: Among the lowest peripheral clonal expansion occurred in 0.1-3.0 mg/kg partial responders.

On this clone: Its antigen is currently unknown.

Only in-frame clones appear in the TCRdb table, and some are missing; sequencing was by immunoSEQ multiplex PCR. This table holds about 35,000 clones, roughly three quarters found once. Between the trimmed V and J ends, which lost 0 bases and 1 base, there was a span of 8 bases. The germline V gene has CDR1 SGHTS and CDR2 YDEGEE. CDR3 length equals 14 residues. The chain is built from TRBV5-8 and TRBJ2-7; a possible D gene is TRBD2 (5 bases). This TCR was recovered from an adult with an advanced solid tumor such as melanoma, head and neck, liver or kidney cancer. The sequences come from CD4+ or CD8+ T cells sorted from blood, collected in a trial of the OX40 agonist ivuxolimab. The CDR3 sequence is CASSLGPGSYEQYF. DNA of the CDR3: TGTGCCAGCAGCTTGGGCCCGGGGTCCTACGAGCAGTACTTC.